This TCR beta chain originates from a study of breast tumors, draining lymph nodes, adjacent tissues. TCRdb used MiXCR to reprocess the multiplex PCR reads, holding one entry per CDR3 protein. The sample holds 150,000 to 200,000 distinct CDR3 sequences, 25% to 40% seen once. The study, taken as a whole, reports: Luminal-like breast cancer showed significantly higher tumor–nontumor repertoire similarity than basal-like. Tumors had less TCR diversity than lymph nodes, more than nontumor tissue. Findings are consistent with lymph node origin and intratumoral expansion of most tumor T cells.

This clonotype was seen more than once but under ten times. What it binds is unknown. This sequence may be a read error, since a much larger clone differs from it by one base. Breast cancer patients provided tissue from their axillary draining lymph nodes. What was sequenced was axillary lymph node tissue. The receptor was isolated from a female donor with breast cancer. Some clones in this sample may be carry-over from other donors' samples.

CDR3 sequence (DNA): TGCAGTGCTGGGGACAGGGTCAGCAATCCGCCCCAGCATTTT. Encoded protein: CSAGDRVSNPPQHF. This chain uses TRBV20-1 with TRBJ1-5; TRBD1 aligns across 9 bases. Germline loops: CDR1 DFQATT, CDR2 SNEGSKA (reference sequence). This CDR3 has 14 residues.